This is a list of T cell receptor beta chains from one sample in a study of blood T cell repertoires in COVID-19. Measured with immunoSEQ multiplex PCR; TCRdb has only the in-frame clones, and not every one. The profile shows roughly 120,000 clones, 75% to 85% of them singletons. Sample: peripheral blood. The source is a man aged 65 to 79 with acute or convalescent COVID-19. Both conserved end residues are part of each CDR3. Fields, in order: CDR3 protein, CDR3 DNA, clone size, J gene, D gene, V gene. D genes are given only for firm matches. Where a row states a size, it is once, few, many or the class of an expanded clone; other rows omit it.

CDR3aa: CASSESLRLEQFF
CDR3nt: TGTGCCAGCAGTGAATCCTTGCGACTGGAGCAGTTCTTC
abundance: NA
j_gene: TRBJ2-1
d_gene: NA
v_gene: TRBV6-1

CDR3aa: CASGLGAGYEQYF
CDR3nt: TGTGCTAGTGGTCTGGGGGCGGGGTACGAGCAGTACTTC
abundance: once
j_gene: TRBJ2-7
d_gene: NA
v_gene: TRBV12-5

CDR3aa: CASSVDSGTYEQYF
CDR3nt: TGTGCCAGCAGCGTGGACAGTGGGACCTACGAGCAGTACTTC
abundance: NA
j_gene: TRBJ2-7
d_gene: NA
v_gene: TRBV9

CDR3aa: CASSQTGRETQYF
CDR3nt: TGCGCCAGCAGCCAAACAGGCAGGGAGACCCAGTACTTC
abundance: NA
j_gene: TRBJ2-5
d_gene: NA
v_gene: TRBV4-1

CDR3aa: CATIKGVSNEQFF
CDR3nt: TGTGCCACCATCAAGGGGGTGAGCAATGAGCAGTTCTTC
abundance: NA
j_gene: TRBJ2-1
d_gene: NA
v_gene: TRBV28

CDR3aa: CASSPRQGSSYNEQFF
CDR3nt: TGTGCCAGCAGCCCCAGACAGGGGAGCTCCTACAATGAGCAGTTCTTC
abundance: NA
j_gene: TRBJ2-1
d_gene: TRBD1
v_gene: TRBV5-4

CDR3aa: CASNPGQNSGNTIYF
CDR3nt: TGTGCCAGCAACCCGGGACAGAACTCTGGAAACACCATATATTTT
abundance: few
j_gene: TRBJ1-3
d_gene: TRBD1
v_gene: TRBV3-1/TRBV3-2

CDR3aa: CASSAASEQYF
CDR3nt: TGTGCCAGCAGCGCGGCGTCCGAGCAGTACTTC
abundance: NA
j_gene: TRBJ2-7
d_gene: NA
v_gene: TRBV7-2

CDR3aa: CASSLRTLAQREARDTQYF
CDR3nt: TGTGCCAGCAGCTTGAGGACGTTGGCCCAGCGGGAGGCGAGGGATACGCAGTATTTT
abundance: once
j_gene: TRBJ2-3
d_gene: TRBD2
v_gene: TRBV5-6

CDR3aa: CASSQGLDKGLPYF
CDR3nt: TGTGCCAGCAGCCAAGGGCTTGACAAGGGACTGCCCTACTTC
abundance: NA
j_gene: TRBJ2-7
d_gene: NA
v_gene: TRBV3-1/TRBV3-2

CDR3aa: CASSLGSRDSSGNTIYF
CDR3nt: TGCGCCAGCAGCTTGGGTTCACGGGACAGCTCTGGAAACACCATATATTTT
abundance: NA
j_gene: TRBJ1-3
d_gene: TRBD1
v_gene: TRBV5-1

CDR3aa: CASSLSGTGGTEAFF
CDR3nt: TGCGCCAGCAGCTTGTCCGGGACAGGGGGCACTGAAGCTTTCTTT
abundance: few
j_gene: TRBJ1-1
d_gene: TRBD1
v_gene: TRBV5-1

CDR3aa: CASSAPRGRFTEAFF
CDR3nt: TGTGCCAGCAGCGCCCCCAGGGGGCGCTTCACTGAAGCTTTCTTT
abundance: once
j_gene: TRBJ1-1
d_gene: TRBD1
v_gene: TRBV5-6

CDR3aa: CASSLSGTGLDTF
CDR3nt: TGTGCCAGCAGCTTGTCCGGGACTGGCCTGGACACCTTC
abundance: NA
j_gene: TRBJ1-2
d_gene: NA
v_gene: TRBV7-8

CDR3aa: CTRWTQPNEKLFF
CDR3nt: TGCACCAGGTGGACACAGCCTAATGAAAAACTGTTTTTT
abundance: NA
j_gene: TRBJ1-4
d_gene: NA
v_gene: TRBV1